A single sample is the source of the 8 T cell receptor beta chains below, sequenced in a study of blood T cell repertoires in COVID-19 (dated by TCRdb to 2019 to 2021). The method behind the library was the immunoSEQ multiplex PCR assay. TCRdb mirrors the immuneACCESS table, restricted to in-frame sequences. Some clones are absent from its copies; in checked studies, under half trace to an unresolved V gene, and the reason for the others is unknown. The sample data list roughly 80,000 clones, and approximately 76% of these were observed just once. The top ten hold about a sixth of the sample. Sequenced: peripheral blood. These receptor sequences come from a man in his 70s with active or convalescent COVID-19.

DNA of the CDR3: TGTGCCAGCAGTCTTGAAGCTTTCTTT. It specifies CASSLEAFF. The chain uses TRBV5-8 and TRBJ1-1; no firm D call. Germline V gene sequence: CDR1 SGHTS, CDR2 YDEGEE. Trimming pared 5 bases from V and 7 bases from J, leaving 3 bases between. The CDR3 totals 9 residues. The entire variable domain, with the rest obtained from reference TRBV5-8 and TRBJ1-1, is as follows: EAGVTQSPTHLIKTRGQQATLRCSPISGHTSVYWYQQALGLGLQFLLWYDEGEERNRGNFPPRFSGRQFPNYSSELNVNALELEDSALYLCASSLEAFFGQGTRLTVV.

This rearrangement joins TRBV6-5 to TRBJ1-3; 7 positions agree with TRBD1. V lost 6 bases, J lost 3 bases, and 2 bases stayed unmatched. The CDR3 covers 13 residues. Germline CDR1 reads MNHEY; CDR2 reads SVGAGI. The CDR3: CASRGTVGNTIYF. In DNA, the CDR3 is TGTGCCAGCAGGGGGACAGTTGGAAACACCATATATTTT.

With regard to this clone: A read error may produce the germline difference seen at one junction end. The rearrangement uses TRBV4-1 and TRBJ1-4; TRBD1 is a possible D gene (5 bases). Looked up from germline, CDR1 is MGHRA and CDR2 is YSYEKL. The CDR3 totals 15 residues. For the CDR3, the DNA is TGCGCCAGCAGCCGTTTAGGGGATCCTAAAGAAAAACTGTTTTTT. This codes for CASSRLGDPKEKLFF.

In DNA, the CDR3 is TGTGCCAGCAGGGGGACTGTCTCCTACGAGCAGTACTTC. Residues: CASRGTVSYEQYF. The chain has TRBV12-3 or TRBV12-4 and TRBJ2-7, with D possibly being TRBD2 (6 bases). V dropped 6 bases and J dropped 0 bases, with 9 bases sitting between them. The CDR3 extends over 13 amino acids.

This chain joins TRBV27 and TRBJ2-1; 8 nucleotides align to TRBD2. Trimming cost V 6 bases and J 15 bases; bases outside gene matches: 10. CDR3 length: 12 residues. Per germline, CDR1 MNHEY and CDR2 SMNVEV (reference sequence). For the CDR3, the DNA is TGTGCCAGCAGCTCCCGGGCGGGGGGTTTGTTCTTC. This gives the protein CASSSRAGGLFF.

The chain couples TRBV11-3 to TRBJ2-2, with D perhaps TRBD1 (6 bases). Per the germline V gene, CDR1 is SGHNT and CDR2 is YENEEA. V gave up 5 bases and J gave up 5 bases, with 15 bases separating them. The length of the CDR3 is 15 residues. The CDR3 nucleotides are TGTGCCAGCAGCAAAACAGGGTTAGGGACCGGGGAGCTGTTTTTT. Amino acids: CASSKTGLGTGELFF. Full variable domain (rest looked up from reference TRBV11-3 and TRBJ2-2): EAGVVQSPRYKIIEKKQPVAFWCNPISGHNTLYWYLQNLGQGPELLIRYENEEAVDDSQLPKDRFSAERLKGVDSTLKIQPAELGDSAVYLCASSKTGLGTGELFFGEGSRLTVL.

This clone is a singleton in its sample. The chain uses TRBV6-5 and TRBJ2-7; 8 positions agree with TRBD1. V gave up 5 bases and J gave up 2 bases; unmatched junction bases: 2. Germline CDR1 and CDR2: MNHEY and SVGAGI. The CDR3 loop spans 13 amino acids. The CDR3 sequence is CASSKTGAYEQYF. CDR3 DNA sequence: TGTGCCAGCAGTAAGACAGGGGCCTACGAGCAGTACTTC.

The rearrangement joins TRBV3-1 (or the pseudogene TRBV3-2) to TRBJ2-1; 8 bases fit TRBD2. After removal of 1 base from V and 0 bases from J, the junction contained 5 bases not matched to a gene. This CDR3 has 17 amino acids. Germline V gene lookup returns CDR1 LGHDT and CDR2 YNNKEL (reference sequence). The CDR3 loop reads CASSQAGGVRSYNEQFF. CDR3 DNA: TGTGCCAGCAGCCAAGCGGGGGGGGTCCGCTCCTACAATGAGCAGTTCTTC.